This TCR beta chain was sequenced in a study of control samples from healthy donors and cancer patients. There are 14 residues in the CDR3. The germline V gene encodes CDR1 SGHRS and CDR2 YFSETQ. Trimming removed 1 base from V and 13 bases from J; junction bases left unmatched: 7. Assay: immunoSEQ multiplex PCR; the TCRdb copy retains only in-frame clones and omits some. The data show about 170,000 clones, with around nine tenths seen just once and around 5% held by the top ten. V is TRBV5-1 and J is TRBJ2-1; the match to TRBD2 covers 11 bases. Source material: blood. The TCR originated in a woman aged 25 to 39 in good health. Written as DNA, the CDR3 is TGCGCCAGCAGCTTGAACCCGGGACTAGCGGAACAGTTCTTC. Its protein product is CASSLNPGLAEQFF.